This T cell receptor beta chain was captured in a study of PD-L1 blockade in urothelial cancer. Profiled with immunoSEQ multiplex PCR; TCRdb holds only in-frame clones, not every one. The table lists some 120,000 clones, 80% to 90% of them singletons. As for time point: peripheral blood 6 weeks after treatment start. Germline V CDR1 and CDR2: SGHTA, FQGNSA. V lost 2 bases and J lost 1; bases outside the gene matches: 9. The length of the CDR3 is 17 residues. Specimen: PBMCs, collected around atezolizumab (anti-PD-L1) treatment. The chain employs TRBV7-2 and TRBJ2-5; TRBD2 matches at 8 bases. The TCR comes from a man in his sixties with urothelial cancer. The CDR3 nucleotides read TGTGCCAGCAGCTTAATCACGGGGGGGCGGGGCCAAGAGACCCAGTACTTC. Its protein product is CASSLITGGRGQETQYF.